This TCR beta chain is from a study of T cells in Graves' hyperthyroidism and ophthalmopathy. Background on the study: Peripheral blood collection took place at initial diagnosis, before any treatment.

It was RNA transcripts that yielded the amplified TCR beta CDR3 regions. With the HTBI primer set, the TCR CDR3 went through a first round of RT-PCR. TCRdb re-called the multiplex PCR reads through MiXCR, storing one row per CDR3 protein. Altogether fewer than 700,000 distinct CDR3 sequences are present, approximately 17% being singletons, with the ten largest covering 15% to 20%. Germline loops: CDR1 MDHEN, CDR2 SYDVKM. J gave up 0 bases and V 5 bases, and 4 bases lay outside the gene matches. The CDR3 covers 15 residues. This clonotype was seen at least ten times. Investigators excluded patients with uncontrolled infection, other autoimmune disease, pregnancy or lactation.

The sequencing sample was made of blood. The gene calls are TRBV28 and TRBJ2-7; TRBD2 matches at 10 bases. The sequence was collected from a woman between 18 and 30 years old with Graves' ophthalmopathy. DNA for the CDR3: TGTGCCAGCAGTCCCGGACTAGCGGACTCCTACGAGCAGTACTTC. Protein: CASSPGLADSYEQYF.